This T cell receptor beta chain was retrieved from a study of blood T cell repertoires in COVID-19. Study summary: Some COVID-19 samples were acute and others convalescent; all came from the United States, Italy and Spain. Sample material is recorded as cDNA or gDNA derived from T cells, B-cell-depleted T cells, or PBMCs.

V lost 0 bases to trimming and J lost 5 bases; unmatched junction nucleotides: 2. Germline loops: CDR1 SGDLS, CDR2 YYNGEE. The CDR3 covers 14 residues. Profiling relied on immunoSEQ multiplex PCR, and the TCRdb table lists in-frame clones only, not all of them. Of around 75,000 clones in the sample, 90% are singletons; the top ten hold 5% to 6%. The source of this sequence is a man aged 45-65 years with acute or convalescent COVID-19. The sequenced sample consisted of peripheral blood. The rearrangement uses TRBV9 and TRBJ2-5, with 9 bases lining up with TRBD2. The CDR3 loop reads CASSVATSGETQYF. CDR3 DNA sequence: TGTGCCAGCAGCGTAGCCACTAGCGGGGAGACCCAGTACTTC. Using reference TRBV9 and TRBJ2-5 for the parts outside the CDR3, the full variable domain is DSGVTQTPKHLITATGQRVTLRCSPRSGDLSVYWYQQSLDQGLQFLIQYYNGEERAKGNILERFSAQQFPDLHSELNLSSLELGDSALYFCASSVATSGETQYFGPGTRLLVL.